This T cell receptor (beta chain) was identified during a study of T cell responses to AZD1222 COVID-19 vaccine. Of note for this clone: Antigen specificity is unknown.

Study observations and caveats: Following two doses of AZD1222, Spike-specific TCR breadth and depth rose. Among AZD1222 vaccinees, only five or six were seropositive at baseline.

This CDR3 is 15 amino acids long. Trimming pared 4 bases from V and 2 bases from J, leaving 13 bases between. The germline V gene has CDR1 SNHLY and CDR2 FYNNEI. Repertoires were generated with immunoSEQ multiplex PCR, while TCRdb's copy carries only in-frame clones and drops some. The repertoire holds about 150,000 clones, with nearly 95% as singletons. The specimen was peripheral blood, collected on day 0 of AZD1222 vaccination. The rearrangement uses TRBV2 and TRBJ2-3; possibly TRBD2 for D (6 bases). The sequence was obtained from an adult in good health. CDR3 protein: CASSGSGRITDTQYF. DNA of the CDR3: TGTGCCAGCAGTGGATCGGGGAGGATCACAGATACGCAGTATTTT.